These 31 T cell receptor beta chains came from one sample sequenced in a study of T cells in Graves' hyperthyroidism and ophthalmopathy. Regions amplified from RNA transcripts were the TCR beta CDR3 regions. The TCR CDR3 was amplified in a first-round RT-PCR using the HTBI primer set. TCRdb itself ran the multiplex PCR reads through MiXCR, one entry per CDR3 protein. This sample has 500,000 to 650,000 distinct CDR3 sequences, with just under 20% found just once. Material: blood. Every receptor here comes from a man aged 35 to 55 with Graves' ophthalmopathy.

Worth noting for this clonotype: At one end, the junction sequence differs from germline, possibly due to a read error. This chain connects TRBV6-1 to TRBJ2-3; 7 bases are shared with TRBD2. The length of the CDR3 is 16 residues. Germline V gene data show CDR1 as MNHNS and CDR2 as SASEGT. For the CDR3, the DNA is TGTGCCAGCAGGGGCCCCCGGGACTATAGCATAGATACGCAGTATTTT. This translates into CASRGPRDYSIDTQYF.

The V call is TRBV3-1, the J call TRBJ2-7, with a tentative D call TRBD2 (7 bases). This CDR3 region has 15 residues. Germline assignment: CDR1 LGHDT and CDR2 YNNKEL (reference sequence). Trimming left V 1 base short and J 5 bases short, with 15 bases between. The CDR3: CASSQAGARGHEQYF. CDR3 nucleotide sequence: TGTGCCAGCAGCCAAGCGGGGGCGCGGGGGCACGAGCAGTACTTC.

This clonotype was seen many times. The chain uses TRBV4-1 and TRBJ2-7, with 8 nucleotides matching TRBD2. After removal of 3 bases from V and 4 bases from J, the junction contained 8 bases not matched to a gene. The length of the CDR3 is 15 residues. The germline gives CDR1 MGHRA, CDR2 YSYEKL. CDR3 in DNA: TGCGCCAGCAGCCACGGGGGGGAAGCGAATTACGAGCAGTACTTC. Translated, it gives CASSHGGEANYEQYF.

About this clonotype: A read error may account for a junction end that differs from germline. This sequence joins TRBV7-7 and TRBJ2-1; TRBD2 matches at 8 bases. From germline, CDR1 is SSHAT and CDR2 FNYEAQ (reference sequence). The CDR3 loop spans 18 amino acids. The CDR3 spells CASSPIRGSGISYNEQFF. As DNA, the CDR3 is TGTGCTAGCAGCCCAATTCGAGGTAGCGGGATCTCCTACAATGAGCAGTTCTTC. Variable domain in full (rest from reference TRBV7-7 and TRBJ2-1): GAGVSQSPRYKVTKRGQDVTLRCDPISSHATLYWYQQALGQGPEFLTYFNYEAQPDKSGLPSDRFSAERPEGSISTLTIQRTEQRDSAMYRCASSPIRGSGISYNEQFFGPGTRLTVL.

The CDR3 region has the DNA TGTGCCAGCAGCGTAGGGGCAGAAACACACACTGAAGCTTTCTTT. It translates to CASSVGAETHTEAFF. The rearrangement links TRBV9 to TRBJ1-1; no reliable D call. CDR1 is SGDLS, CDR2 YYNGEE, per germline. V shed 0 bases and J shed 3 bases, with 12 bases lying between them. The CDR3 sequence is 15 residues long.

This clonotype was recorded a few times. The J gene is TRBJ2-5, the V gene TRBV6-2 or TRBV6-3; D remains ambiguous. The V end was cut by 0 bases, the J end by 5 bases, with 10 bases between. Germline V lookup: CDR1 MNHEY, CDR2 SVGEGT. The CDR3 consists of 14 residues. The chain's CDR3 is CASSYSNVRETQYF. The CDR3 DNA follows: TGTGCCAGCAGTTACTCGAATGTACGGGAGACCCAGTACTTC.

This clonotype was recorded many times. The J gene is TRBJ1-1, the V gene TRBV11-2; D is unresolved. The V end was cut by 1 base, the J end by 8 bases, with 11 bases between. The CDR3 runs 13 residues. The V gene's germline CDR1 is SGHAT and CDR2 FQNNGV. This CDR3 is CASSLGVDREAFF. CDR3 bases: TGTGCCAGCAGCTTAGGGGTGGACCGAGAAGCTTTCTTT.

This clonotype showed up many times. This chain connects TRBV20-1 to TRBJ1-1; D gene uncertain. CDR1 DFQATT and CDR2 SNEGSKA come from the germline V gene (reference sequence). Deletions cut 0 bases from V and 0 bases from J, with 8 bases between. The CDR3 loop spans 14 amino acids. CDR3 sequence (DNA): TGCAGTGCTAGAGAAGCAGTCATGAACACTGAAGCTTTCTTT. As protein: CSAREAVMNTEAFF.

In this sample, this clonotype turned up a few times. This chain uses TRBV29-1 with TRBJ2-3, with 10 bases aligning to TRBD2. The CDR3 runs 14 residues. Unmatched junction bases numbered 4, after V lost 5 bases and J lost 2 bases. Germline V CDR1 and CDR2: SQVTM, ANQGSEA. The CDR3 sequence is CSVPLAGATDTQYF. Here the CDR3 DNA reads TGCAGCGTTCCGCTAGCGGGGGCCACAGATACGCAGTATTTT.

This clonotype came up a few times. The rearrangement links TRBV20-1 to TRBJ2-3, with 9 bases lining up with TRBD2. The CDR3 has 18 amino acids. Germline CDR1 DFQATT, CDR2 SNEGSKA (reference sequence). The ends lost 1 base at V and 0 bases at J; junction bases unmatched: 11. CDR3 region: CSARVDRRLAGSTDTQYF. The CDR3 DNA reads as TGCAGTGCTAGAGTCGACAGGAGGCTAGCGGGGAGCACAGATACGCAGTATTTT.

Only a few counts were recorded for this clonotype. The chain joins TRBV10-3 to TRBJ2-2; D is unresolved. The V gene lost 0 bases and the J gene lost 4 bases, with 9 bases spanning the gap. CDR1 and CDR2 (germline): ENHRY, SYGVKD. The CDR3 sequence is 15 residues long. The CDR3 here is CAISESWVSTGELFF. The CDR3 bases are TGTGCCATCAGTGAGTCCTGGGTCAGCACCGGGGAGCTGTTTTTT.

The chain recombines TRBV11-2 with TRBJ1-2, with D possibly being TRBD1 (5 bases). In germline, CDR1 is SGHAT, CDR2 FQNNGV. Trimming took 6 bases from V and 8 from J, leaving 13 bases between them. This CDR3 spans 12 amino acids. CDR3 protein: CASSRGTIGYTF. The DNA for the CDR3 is TGTGCCAGCAGTCGGGGGACTATCGGCTACACCTTC.

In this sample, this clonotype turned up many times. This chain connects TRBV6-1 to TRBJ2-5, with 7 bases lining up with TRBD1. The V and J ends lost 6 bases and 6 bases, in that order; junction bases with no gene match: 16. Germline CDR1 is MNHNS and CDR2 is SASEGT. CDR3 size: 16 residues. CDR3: CASRSSGRGNDKTQYF. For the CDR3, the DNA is TGTGCCAGCAGATCCTCGGGCAGGGGGAATGACAAGACCCAGTACTTC.

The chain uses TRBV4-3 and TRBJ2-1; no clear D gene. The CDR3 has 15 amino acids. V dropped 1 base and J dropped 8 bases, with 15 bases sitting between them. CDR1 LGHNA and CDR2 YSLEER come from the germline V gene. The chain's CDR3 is CASSQAQVRGYEQFF. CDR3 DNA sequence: TGCGCCAGCAGCCAAGCGCAAGTGCGTGGCTATGAGCAGTTCTTC.

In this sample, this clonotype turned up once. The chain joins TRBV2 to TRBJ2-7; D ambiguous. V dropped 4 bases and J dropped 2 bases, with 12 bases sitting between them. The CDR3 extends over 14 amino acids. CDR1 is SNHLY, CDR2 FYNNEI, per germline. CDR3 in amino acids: CASSGQDQTYEQYF. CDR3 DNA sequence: TGTGCCAGCAGTGGACAAGATCAGACCTACGAGCAGTACTTC.

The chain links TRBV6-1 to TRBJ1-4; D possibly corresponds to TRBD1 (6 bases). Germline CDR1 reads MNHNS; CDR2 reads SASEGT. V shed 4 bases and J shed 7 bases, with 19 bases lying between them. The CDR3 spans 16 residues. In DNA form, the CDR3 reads TGTGCCAGCAGTGCCCCTGGGGGGCAGGGAATTGAAAAACTGTTTTTT. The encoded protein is CASSAPGGQGIEKLFF.

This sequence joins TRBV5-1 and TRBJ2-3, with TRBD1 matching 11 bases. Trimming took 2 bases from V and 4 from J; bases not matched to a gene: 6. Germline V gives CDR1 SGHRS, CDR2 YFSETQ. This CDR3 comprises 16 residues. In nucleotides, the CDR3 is TGCGCCAGCAGCTTCCCGGACAGGGGGCTATCAGATACGCAGTATTTT. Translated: CASSFPDRGLSDTQYF.

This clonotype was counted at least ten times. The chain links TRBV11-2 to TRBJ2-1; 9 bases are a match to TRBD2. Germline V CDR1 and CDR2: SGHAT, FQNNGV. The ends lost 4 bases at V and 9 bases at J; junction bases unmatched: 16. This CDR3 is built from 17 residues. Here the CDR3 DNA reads TGTGCCAGCAGCTCGCGAGCAAACGTAGCGGGAGAGAGTGAGCAGTTCTTC. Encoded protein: CASSSRANVAGESEQFF.

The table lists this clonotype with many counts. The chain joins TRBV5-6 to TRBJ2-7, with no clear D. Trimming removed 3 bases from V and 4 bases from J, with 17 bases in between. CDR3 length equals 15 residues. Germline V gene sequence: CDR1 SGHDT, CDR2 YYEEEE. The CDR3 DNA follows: TGTGCCAGCAGCTCCCGACTCCCTTACGCTTACGAGCAGTACTTC. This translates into CASSSRLPYAYEQYF.

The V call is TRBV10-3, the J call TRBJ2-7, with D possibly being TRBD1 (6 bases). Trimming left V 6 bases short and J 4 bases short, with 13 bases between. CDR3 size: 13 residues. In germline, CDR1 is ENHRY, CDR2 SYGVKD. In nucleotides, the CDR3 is TGTGCCATCAGCCCCGGGACACTATACGAGCAGTACTTC. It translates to CAISPGTLYEQYF.

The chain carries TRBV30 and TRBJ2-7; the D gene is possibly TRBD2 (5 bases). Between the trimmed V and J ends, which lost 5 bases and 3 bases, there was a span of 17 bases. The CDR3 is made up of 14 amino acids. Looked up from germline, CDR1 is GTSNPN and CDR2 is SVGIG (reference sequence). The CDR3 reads CAWAPGPRVYEQYF. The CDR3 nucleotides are TGTGCCTGGGCCCCGGGCCCGAGGGTCTACGAGCAGTACTTC.

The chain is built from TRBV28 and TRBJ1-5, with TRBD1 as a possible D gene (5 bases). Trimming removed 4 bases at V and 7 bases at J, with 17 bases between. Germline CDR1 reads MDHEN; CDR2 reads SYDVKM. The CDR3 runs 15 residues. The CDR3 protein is CASSYGGTGRQPQHF. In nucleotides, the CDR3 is TGTGCCAGCAGTTACGGGGGGACTGGAAGACAGCCCCAGCATTTT. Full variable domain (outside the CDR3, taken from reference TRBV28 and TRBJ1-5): DVKVTQSSRYLVKRTGEKVFLECVQDMDHENMFWYRQDPGLGLRLIYFSYDVKMKEKGDIPEGYSVSREKKERFSLILESASTNQTSMYLCASSYGGTGRQPQHFGDGTRLSIL.

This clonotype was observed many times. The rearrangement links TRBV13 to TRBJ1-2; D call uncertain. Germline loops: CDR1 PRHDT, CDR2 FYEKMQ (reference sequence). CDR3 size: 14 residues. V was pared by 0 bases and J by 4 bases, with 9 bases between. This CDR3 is CASSLGQRIYGYTF. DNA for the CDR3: TGTGCCAGCAGCTTAGGACAGCGAATCTATGGCTACACCTTC.

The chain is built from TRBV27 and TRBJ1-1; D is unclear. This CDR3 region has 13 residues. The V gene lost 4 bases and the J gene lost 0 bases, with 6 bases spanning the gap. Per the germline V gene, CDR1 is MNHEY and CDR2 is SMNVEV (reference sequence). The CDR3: CASSYMVNTEAFF. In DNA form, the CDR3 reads TGTGCCAGCAGTTATATGGTGAACACTGAAGCTTTCTTT.

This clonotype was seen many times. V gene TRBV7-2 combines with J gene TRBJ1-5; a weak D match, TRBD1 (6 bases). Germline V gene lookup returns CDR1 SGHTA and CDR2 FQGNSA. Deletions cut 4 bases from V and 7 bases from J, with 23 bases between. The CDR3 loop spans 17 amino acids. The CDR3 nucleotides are TGTGCCAGCAGCTCTCCCGACCCGTGGGGGGCCGAACAGCCCCAGCATTTT. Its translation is CASSSPDPWGAEQPQHF. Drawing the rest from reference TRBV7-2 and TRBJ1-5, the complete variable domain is GAGVSQSPSNKVTEKGKDVELRCDPISGHTALYWYRQSLGQGLEFLIYFQGNSAPDKSGLPSDRFSAERTGGSVSTLTIQRTQQEDSAVYLCASSSPDPWGAEQPQHFGDGTRLSIL.

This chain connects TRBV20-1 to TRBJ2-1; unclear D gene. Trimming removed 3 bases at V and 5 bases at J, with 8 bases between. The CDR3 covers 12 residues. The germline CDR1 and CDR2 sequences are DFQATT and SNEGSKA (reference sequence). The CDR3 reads CSARVRDNEQFF. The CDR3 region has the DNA TGCAGTGCTAGGGTCCGGGACAATGAGCAGTTCTTC.

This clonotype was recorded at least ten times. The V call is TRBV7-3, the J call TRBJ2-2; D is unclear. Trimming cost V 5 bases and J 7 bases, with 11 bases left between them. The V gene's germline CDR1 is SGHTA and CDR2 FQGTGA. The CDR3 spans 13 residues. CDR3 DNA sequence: TGTGCCAGCAGCCTAAATGTAGGCGGGGAGCTGTTTTTT. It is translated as CASSLNVGGELFF.

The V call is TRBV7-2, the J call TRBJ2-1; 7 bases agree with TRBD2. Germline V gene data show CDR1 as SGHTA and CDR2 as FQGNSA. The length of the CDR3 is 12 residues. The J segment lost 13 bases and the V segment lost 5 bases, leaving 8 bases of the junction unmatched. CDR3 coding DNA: TGTGCCAGCAGCCCTACTGGCGGGAGCCAGTTCTTC. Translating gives CASSPTGGSQFF.

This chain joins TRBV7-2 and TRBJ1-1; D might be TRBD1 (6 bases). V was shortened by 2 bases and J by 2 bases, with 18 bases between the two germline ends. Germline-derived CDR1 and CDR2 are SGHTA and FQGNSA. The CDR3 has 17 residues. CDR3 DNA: TGTGCCAGCAGCTTAAGAGGGGACACCTCGTTTAACACTGAAGCTTTCTTT. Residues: CASSLRGDTSFNTEAFF.

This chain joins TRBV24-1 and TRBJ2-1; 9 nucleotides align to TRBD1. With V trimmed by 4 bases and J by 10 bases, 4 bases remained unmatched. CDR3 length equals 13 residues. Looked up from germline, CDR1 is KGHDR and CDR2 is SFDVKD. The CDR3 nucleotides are TGTGCCACCAGTGAGCGGACAGGGGAGGAGCAGTTCTTC. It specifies CATSERTGEEQFF.

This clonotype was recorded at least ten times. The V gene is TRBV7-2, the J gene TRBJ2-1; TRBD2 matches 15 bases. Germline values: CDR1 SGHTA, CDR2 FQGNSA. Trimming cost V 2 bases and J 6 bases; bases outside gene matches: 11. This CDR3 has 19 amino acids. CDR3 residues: CASSLRGLAGGLGSNEQFF. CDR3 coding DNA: TGTGCCAGCAGCTTACGGGGACTAGCGGGAGGCCTGGGAAGCAATGAGCAGTTCTTC.